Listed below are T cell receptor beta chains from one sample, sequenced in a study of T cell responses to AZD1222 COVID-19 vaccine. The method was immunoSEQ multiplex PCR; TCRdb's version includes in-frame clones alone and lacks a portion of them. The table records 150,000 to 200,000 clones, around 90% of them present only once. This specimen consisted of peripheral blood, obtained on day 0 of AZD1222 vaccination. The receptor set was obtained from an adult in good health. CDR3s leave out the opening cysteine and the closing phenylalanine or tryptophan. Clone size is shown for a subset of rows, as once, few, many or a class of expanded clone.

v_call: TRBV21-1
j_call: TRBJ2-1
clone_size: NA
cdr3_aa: ASRPTEDEQF

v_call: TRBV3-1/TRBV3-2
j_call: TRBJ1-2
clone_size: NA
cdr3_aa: ASSLRSPRGNGYT

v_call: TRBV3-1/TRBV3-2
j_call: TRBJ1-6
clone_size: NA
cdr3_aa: ASSQYTAAYNSPLH

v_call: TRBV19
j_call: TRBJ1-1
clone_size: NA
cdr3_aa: ASTLGRNTEAF

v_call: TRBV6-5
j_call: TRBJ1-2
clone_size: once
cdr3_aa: ASSIRGLDGYT

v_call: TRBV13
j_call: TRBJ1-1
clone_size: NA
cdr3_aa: ASSHRPGRAIQGPGTEAF

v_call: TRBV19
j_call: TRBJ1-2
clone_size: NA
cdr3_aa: ASSMVTGGSYGYT

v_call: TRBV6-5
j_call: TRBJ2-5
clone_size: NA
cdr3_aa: ASSEWGSGVETQY

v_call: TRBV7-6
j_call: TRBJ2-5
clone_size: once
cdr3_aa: ASSADRDSIETQY

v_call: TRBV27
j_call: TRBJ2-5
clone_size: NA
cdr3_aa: ASRGSGVLAVIQETQY

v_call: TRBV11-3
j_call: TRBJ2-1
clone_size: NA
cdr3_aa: ASSLTLAGGFNEQF

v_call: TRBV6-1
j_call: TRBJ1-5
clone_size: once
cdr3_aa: ASSERTGGGFSNQPQH

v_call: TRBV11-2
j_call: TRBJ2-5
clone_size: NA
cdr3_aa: ASSLAQFETQY

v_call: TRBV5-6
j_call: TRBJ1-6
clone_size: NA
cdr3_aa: ASSAGGRFILH

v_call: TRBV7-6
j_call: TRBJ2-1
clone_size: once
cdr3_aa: ASSLEVRYNEQF

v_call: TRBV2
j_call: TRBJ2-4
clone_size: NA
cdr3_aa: ASAPGTSGRGGIQY

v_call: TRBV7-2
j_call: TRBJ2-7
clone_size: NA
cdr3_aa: ASSLGTGQAYEQY

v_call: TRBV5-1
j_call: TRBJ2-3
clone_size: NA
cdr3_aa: ASGGTSGRNTDTQY

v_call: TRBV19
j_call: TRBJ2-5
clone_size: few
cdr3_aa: ASRGQGTETQY

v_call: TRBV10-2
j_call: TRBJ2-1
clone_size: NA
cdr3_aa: ASSEYASGLYLPYNEQF

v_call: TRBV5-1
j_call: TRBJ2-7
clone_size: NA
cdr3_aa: ASSRGTSGPGDEQY

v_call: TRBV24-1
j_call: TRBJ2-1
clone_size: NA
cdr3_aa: ATSVNYHKLF

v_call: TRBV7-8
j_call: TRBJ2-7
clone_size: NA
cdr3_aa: ASSLLTGAKPYEQY

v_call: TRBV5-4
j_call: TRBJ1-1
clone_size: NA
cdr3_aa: ASSLVGKEAF

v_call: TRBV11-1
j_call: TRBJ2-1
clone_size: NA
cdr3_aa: ASSLSTPSYNEQF

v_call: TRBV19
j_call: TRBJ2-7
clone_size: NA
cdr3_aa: ASSRAGVNYEQY

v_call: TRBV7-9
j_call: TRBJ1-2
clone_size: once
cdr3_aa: ASSFSRKGERYT

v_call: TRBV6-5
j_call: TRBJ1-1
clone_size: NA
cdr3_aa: ASSWGSHTEAF

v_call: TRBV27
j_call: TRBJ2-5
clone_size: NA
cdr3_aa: ASSPSSGQGQETQY

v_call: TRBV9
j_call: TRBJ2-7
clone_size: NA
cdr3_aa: ASSAGQAGYEQY

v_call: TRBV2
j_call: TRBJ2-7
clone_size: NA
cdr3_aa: ASSETGNPPEEQY

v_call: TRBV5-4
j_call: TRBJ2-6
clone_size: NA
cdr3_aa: ASSKTVASGANVLT

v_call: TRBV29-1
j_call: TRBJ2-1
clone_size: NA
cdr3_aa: SVEDRTSGGRGSYNEQF

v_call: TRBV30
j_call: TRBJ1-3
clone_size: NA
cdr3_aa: AWSVSHTIY

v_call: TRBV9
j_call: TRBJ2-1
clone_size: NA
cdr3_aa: ASSPNEQF

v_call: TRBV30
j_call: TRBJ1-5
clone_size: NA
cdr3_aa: AWSAGPNSNQPQH

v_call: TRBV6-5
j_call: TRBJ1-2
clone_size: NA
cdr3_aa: ASRESGRPNYGYT

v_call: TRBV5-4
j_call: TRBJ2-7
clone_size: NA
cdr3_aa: ASSLSAGGNEQY

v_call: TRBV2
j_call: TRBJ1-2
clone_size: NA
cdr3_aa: ASSTGPSA

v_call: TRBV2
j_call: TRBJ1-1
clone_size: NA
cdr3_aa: ASNGRLGNTEAF

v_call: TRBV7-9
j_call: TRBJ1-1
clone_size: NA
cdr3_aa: ASSSNRGVNTEAF

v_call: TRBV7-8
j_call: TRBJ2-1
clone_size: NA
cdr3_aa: ASSRVMGYNEQF

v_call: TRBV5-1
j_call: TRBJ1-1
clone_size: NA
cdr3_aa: ASSLADGGGTEAF

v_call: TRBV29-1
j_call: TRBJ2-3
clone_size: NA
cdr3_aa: SVDGPDKGTDTQY

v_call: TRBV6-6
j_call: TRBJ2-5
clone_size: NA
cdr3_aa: ASSPPTSGIQETQY

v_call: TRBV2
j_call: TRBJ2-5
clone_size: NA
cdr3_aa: ASEPPRGTGGQETQY

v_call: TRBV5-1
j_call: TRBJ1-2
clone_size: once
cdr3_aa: ASSPWGGKSYGYT

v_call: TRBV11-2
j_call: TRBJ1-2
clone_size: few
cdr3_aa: ASSLEPGRSTVNYGYT

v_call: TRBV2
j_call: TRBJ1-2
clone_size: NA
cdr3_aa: ASSLDRGNYGYT